Shown below are 9 T cell receptor beta chains from a single sample sequenced in a study of CD8 T cells in ankylosing spondylitis. TCRdb recomputed calls from the 5' RACE reads with MiXCR, one row per CDR3 protein. The sample shows about 200,000 distinct CDR3 sequences, under 30% of them seen only once. The sample comprised blood, either unsorted or a sorted T cell fraction (not recorded which). Receptors were obtained from a male donor with ankylosing spondylitis or in good health (not recorded which).

The chain recombines TRBV4-3 with TRBJ2-2, with TRBD1 as a possible D gene (5 bases). V lost 3 bases and J lost 6, with 11 bases in between. The CDR3 has 14 residues. Germline CDR1 reads LGHNA; CDR2 reads YSLEER. The CDR3 DNA is TGCGCCAGCAGCCAGCAGGGATCGCCCGGGGAGCTGTTTTTT. It specifies CASSQQGSPGELFF.

The rearrangement uses TRBV29-1 and TRBJ1-5; D not certain. Per germline, CDR1 SQVTM and CDR2 ANQGSEA. V lost 5 bases to trimming and J lost 1 base, with 6 bases between them. This CDR3 is built from 12 residues. This CDR3 is CSVKASNQPQHF. CDR3 DNA sequence: TGCAGCGTTAAGGCGAGCAATCAGCCCCAGCATTTT.

This clonotype was detected only a few times. The CDR3 nucleotides read TGCAGCGTCACCGGGGCATCCTACGAGCAGTACTTC. Protein product: CSVTGASYEQYF. The V call is TRBV29-1, the J call TRBJ2-7, with D tentatively TRBD1 or TRBD2 (5 bases each). There are 12 residues in the CDR3. V was shortened by 6 bases and J by 1 base, with 10 bases between the two germline ends. Germline V gene data show CDR1 as SQVTM and CDR2 as ANQGSEA.

This clonotype was counted ten times or more. The chain uses TRBV6-1 and TRBJ2-7, with 9 positions matching TRBD2. J lost 6 bases, V lost 6 bases, and 12 bases had no gene match. The CDR3 contains 15 residues. Germline CDR1 reads MNHNS; CDR2 reads SASEGT. CDR3 DNA: TGTGCCAGCAGCCCAAAACTAGCGGGCTATGGCGAGCAGTACTTC. It is translated as CASSPKLAGYGEQYF.

This clonotype was counted a few times. The genes are TRBV20-1 and TRBJ2-1, with D unclear. The CDR3 covers 14 residues. Germline values: CDR1 DFQATT, CDR2 SNEGSKA (reference sequence). Trimming took 3 bases from V and 2 from J, leaving 11 bases between them. CDR3 in amino acids: CSASTVSPYNEQFF. In nucleotides, the CDR3 is TGCAGTGCTAGTACGGTATCACCCTACAATGAGCAGTTCTTC.

This clonotype was recorded many times. The genes are TRBV20-1 and TRBJ2-3, with D tentatively TRBD2 (6 bases). Between the trimmed V and J ends, which lost 0 bases and 0 bases, there was a span of 16 bases. Per germline, CDR1 DFQATT and CDR2 SNEGSKA (reference sequence). The CDR3 loop spans 17 amino acids. The CDR3 nucleotides read TGCAGTGCTAGAGATCTACTAGCAATGACTAGCACAGATACGCAGTATTTT. Protein product: CSARDLLAMTSTDTQYF.

The chain links TRBV15 to TRBJ2-1, with D uncertain. V was trimmed by 7 bases and J by 0 bases, leaving 10 bases between them. Germline-derived CDR1 and CDR2 are LNHNV and YYDKDF (reference sequence). The CDR3 covers 14 residues. The CDR3 spells CATTYSSSYNEQFF. The CDR3 DNA reads as TGTGCCACCACATATTCGAGCTCCTACAATGAGCAGTTCTTC.

The chain is built from TRBV20-1 and TRBJ2-1; D not resolved. CDR3 length: 14 residues. V was trimmed by 0 bases and J by 3 bases, leaving 9 bases between them. The V gene's germline CDR1 is DFQATT and CDR2 SNEGSKA (reference sequence). This CDR3 is CSARDLLYYNEQFF. CDR3 nucleotide sequence: TGCAGTGCTAGAGATCTATTGTACTACAATGAGCAGTTCTTC.

This clonotype was found many times. The chain combines TRBV20-1 with TRBJ2-3, with TRBD2 matching 8 bases. The CDR3 totals 16 residues. Germline assignment: CDR1 DFQATT and CDR2 SNEGSKA (reference sequence). V dropped 1 base and J dropped 2; count of bases not matched to a gene: 8. CDR3 nucleotide sequence: TGCAGTGCTAGAGGTCCAGGACTAGCACTCACAGATACGCAGTATTTT. It specifies CSARGPGLALTDTQYF.